Listed below are T cell receptor beta chains from one sample, sequenced in a study of shared clonotypes between healthy human individuals. Libraries were prepared by immunoSEQ multiplex PCR; TCRdb keeps only in-frame clonotypes and omits some of them. The sample includes hundreds of thousands of clones, about 85% of them seen just once. Sequencing used PBMCs. All receptors come from a woman aged 40 to 50 in good health. Some clones in this sample may be carry-over from other donors' samples. CDR3s include the opening cysteine and the closing phenylalanine or tryptophan.

v_call: TRBV28; j_call: TRBJ2-2; cdr3_aa: CASTLSGAGELFF
v_call: TRBV28; j_call: -; cdr3_aa: CASSRGTRLGYYEQYF
v_call: TRBV5-4; j_call: TRBJ1-1; cdr3_aa: CASSPDHGGAEAFF
v_call: TRBV27; j_call: TRBJ2-7; cdr3_aa: CASSLVGTGAREQYF
v_call: TRBV13; j_call: TRBJ2-1; cdr3_aa: CASSSSSYEQFF
v_call: TRBV11-3; j_call: TRBJ2-2; cdr3_aa: CASSYGTLGGELFF
v_call: TRBV2; j_call: TRBJ2-5; cdr3_aa: CASSVLGRETQYF
v_call: TRBV6-1; j_call: TRBJ2-7; cdr3_aa: CAIRDGTLYEQYF
v_call: TRBV19; j_call: TRBJ2-6; cdr3_aa: CASSIQGNPGANVLTF
v_call: TRBV5-1; j_call: TRBJ2-5; cdr3_aa: CASSLVVGALETQYF
v_call: TRBV7-3; j_call: TRBJ2-2; cdr3_aa: CASSPTGLTTTGELFF
v_call: TRBV29-1; j_call: TRBJ2-3; cdr3_aa: CGGGDWATDTQYF
v_call: TRBV2; j_call: TRBJ2-1; cdr3_aa: CASRAGLGNEQFF
v_call: TRBV28; j_call: TRBJ1-2; cdr3_aa: CASSSLRPGYGYTF
v_call: TRBV10-3; j_call: TRBJ2-3; cdr3_aa: CAIGAGGTGTDTQYF
v_call: TRBV28; j_call: TRBJ1-2; cdr3_aa: CASSSRDRGLGGYTF
v_call: TRBV19; j_call: TRBJ2-5; cdr3_aa: CASSLGNQETQYF